This entry is about one T cell receptor (beta chain). This sample was taken from a study of blood T cell repertoires in COVID-19. Looking at the study overall: T cells, B-cell-depleted T cells, or PBMCs provided the cDNA or gDNA that served as material.

Deletions cut 5 bases from V and 0 bases from J, with 10 bases between. CDR1 and CDR2 (germline): SQVTM, ANQGSEA. CDR3 length: 14 amino acids. In the authors' methods: Estimation of nucleated cell counts relied on the amplification of reference gene primers. Profiling relied on immunoSEQ multiplex PCR, and the TCRdb table lists in-frame clones only, not all of them. The V and J calls and clone size are taken from that table; D and trimming were inferred from the DNA. Among roughly 180,000 clones listed, under 85% were seen once. This rearrangement joins TRBV29-1 to TRBJ2-2, with D maybe TRBD1 (6 bases). The source is an elderly man with COVID-19, enrolled during active disease. Sample: peripheral blood. CDR3 bases: TGCAGCGTTTCACAGGGTGCGAACACCGGGGAGCTGTTTTTT. This translates into CSVSQGANTGELFF.